Listed below are T cell receptor beta chains from one sample, sequenced in a study of blood T cell repertoires in COVID-19. TCRdb's table, derived via immunoSEQ multiplex PCR, lists solely in-frame clones and lacks some. Among about 170,000 clones, approximately 88% were seen once, and the ten largest hold roughly 9.2%. Sequenced sample: peripheral blood. The receptors originated from a woman of 80 years or more with active or convalescent COVID-19. Each CDR3 is given with its conserved first and last residue. The order of the fields is CDR3 protein, V gene.

CDR3aa: CASTPGQRTGELFF
v_gene: TRBV2

CDR3aa: CASFRDRVGAEAFF
v_gene: TRBV6-5

CDR3aa: CASSLAQENTEAFF
v_gene: TRBV9

CDR3aa: CASSYSLSPNSPLHF
v_gene: TRBV6-6

CDR3aa: CSVGGDYGYTF
v_gene: TRBV29-1

CDR3aa: CASSPLASGGARNEQFF
v_gene: TRBV27

CDR3aa: CASSETPGVNQYF
v_gene: TRBV6-1

CDR3aa: CASSLVTQRNEQFF
v_gene: TRBV5-1

CDR3aa: CASSQDLTGAPYGYTF
v_gene: TRBV4-3

CDR3aa: CSVKEVGQPQHF
v_gene: TRBV29-1

CDR3aa: CASSQGQSSGNTIYF
v_gene: TRBV18

CDR3aa: CASSQAPTNYGYTF
v_gene: TRBV4-1

CDR3aa: CASSRRNRGPSGNTIYF
v_gene: TRBV6-6

CDR3aa: CSGRGGGGAEAFF
v_gene: TRBV29-1

CDR3aa: CASSQDRAQGRNEKLFF
v_gene: TRBV4-3

CDR3aa: CASSVGSGNTIYF
v_gene: TRBV9

CDR3aa: CASSPSLREQYF
v_gene: TRBV6-5

CDR3aa: CASSLGTANTGGYTF
v_gene: TRBV7-2

CDR3aa: CASREDRVNTEAFF
v_gene: TRBV19

CDR3aa: CASSYSWTSNQPQHF
v_gene: TRBV6-5

CDR3aa: CASSLSDTQHSYNSPLHF
v_gene: TRBV9

CDR3aa: CASSLWSWTGDVSNQPQHF
v_gene: TRBV7-9

CDR3aa: CASGQGVNQPQHF
v_gene: TRBV2

CDR3aa: CASSYSPRGGGELFF
v_gene: TRBV6-2/TRBV6-3

CDR3aa: CASSLEQSKNTEAFF
v_gene: TRBV7-2

CDR3aa: CASSFPRGLYNEQFF
v_gene: TRBV28

CDR3aa: CASSPRGAGGRNEQFF
v_gene: TRBV7-2

CDR3aa: CASSHNVKTGGGINNEQFF
v_gene: TRBV4-1

CDR3aa: CASSEAVGNTIYF
v_gene: TRBV6-1

CDR3aa: CASSPQLLAGGQETQYF
v_gene: TRBV18

CDR3aa: CASSSRGNTEAFF
v_gene: TRBV12-3/TRBV12-4

CDR3aa: CASSQGEPGTGGTYEQYF
v_gene: TRBV4-3

CDR3aa: CASSPRGPREYF
v_gene: TRBV11-2

CDR3aa: CAISVEGMNTEAFF
v_gene: TRBV10-3

CDR3aa: CASSLGLETQYF
v_gene: TRBV13

CDR3aa: CASSGQGRGHEAFF
v_gene: TRBV19

CDR3aa: CASSMLGQGMYEQYF
v_gene: TRBV19

CDR3aa: CASTKGQDPNQPQHF
v_gene: TRBV10-2

CDR3aa: CASSPGQGGPYEQYF
v_gene: TRBV7-6

CDR3aa: CASGLRDSHYEQYF
v_gene: TRBV12-5

CDR3aa: CASSQGLGQRLNTEAFF
v_gene: TRBV3-1/TRBV3-2

CDR3aa: CASSRKGPGAVNTEAFF
v_gene: TRBV9

CDR3aa: CASNRGSGNTIYF
v_gene: TRBV19

CDR3aa: CASSLRIQGANNEQFF
v_gene: TRBV11-3

CDR3aa: CASSPQGNEQYF
v_gene: TRBV5-6

CDR3aa: CASRTEWSPGEDYGYTF
v_gene: TRBV19